This TCR beta chain was obtained from a study of cytomegalovirus exposure and HLA in healthy donors. For the study at large: When 350 to 500 donors were genotyped, about 80% of them were found to fall in the Caucasian-associated ancestry cluster. Study-wide points: The Asian-associated ancestry cluster reportedly had fewer N-insertions than the 666-donor mean in a later analysis.

V was shortened by 4 bases and J by 0 bases, with 10 bases between the two germline ends. The CDR3 length is 14 residues. Germline V lookup: CDR1 SNHLY, CDR2 FYNNEI. The PCR used 60 Vbeta and 13 Jbeta primers. Repertoires were generated with immunoSEQ multiplex PCR, while TCRdb's copy carries only in-frame clones and drops some. Of over 120,000 clones in the sample, around 70% are singletons; the top ten hold roughly 2%. As concerns this clone: Its antigen is unidentified.

The chain has TRBV2 and TRBJ2-7; D perhaps matches TRBD1 (5 bases). The origin of this receptor is an older woman in good health and CMV-seropositive. Input material: PBMCs. CDR3 protein: CASSVTGSSYEQYF. Written as DNA, the CDR3 is TGTGCCAGCAGTGTAACAGGTAGCTCCTACGAGCAGTACTTC.